This record covers a single TCR beta chain. This record belongs to a study of blood T cell repertoires in COVID-19. Study details: COVID-19 samples, acute and convalescent, were from the United States, Italy and Spain. Sample material is recorded as cDNA or gDNA derived from T cells, B-cell-depleted T cells, or PBMCs.

In the authors' methods: Researchers report that nucleated cell counts were estimated from reference gene primer amplification. The assay was immunoSEQ multiplex PCR, and TCRdb's table has in-frame clones only and misses some. Clone size and the V and J calls come from that table; the DNA yielded D and trimming. Of about 120,000 clones in the sample, 65% to 90% were seen once. The CDR3 loop spans 15 amino acids. Per germline, CDR1 MGHRA and CDR2 YSYEKL. Trimming cost V 3 bases and J 2 bases, with 12 bases left between them. The sequence came from a woman older than 75 with acute or convalescent COVID-19. The chain combines TRBV4-1 with TRBJ2-3; D is perhaps TRBD1 (6 bases). The sequencing sample was made of peripheral blood. This CDR3 is CASSHQGHLTDTQYF. CDR3 sequence (DNA): TGCGCCAGCAGCCATCAGGGGCATCTCACAGATACGCAGTATTTT.